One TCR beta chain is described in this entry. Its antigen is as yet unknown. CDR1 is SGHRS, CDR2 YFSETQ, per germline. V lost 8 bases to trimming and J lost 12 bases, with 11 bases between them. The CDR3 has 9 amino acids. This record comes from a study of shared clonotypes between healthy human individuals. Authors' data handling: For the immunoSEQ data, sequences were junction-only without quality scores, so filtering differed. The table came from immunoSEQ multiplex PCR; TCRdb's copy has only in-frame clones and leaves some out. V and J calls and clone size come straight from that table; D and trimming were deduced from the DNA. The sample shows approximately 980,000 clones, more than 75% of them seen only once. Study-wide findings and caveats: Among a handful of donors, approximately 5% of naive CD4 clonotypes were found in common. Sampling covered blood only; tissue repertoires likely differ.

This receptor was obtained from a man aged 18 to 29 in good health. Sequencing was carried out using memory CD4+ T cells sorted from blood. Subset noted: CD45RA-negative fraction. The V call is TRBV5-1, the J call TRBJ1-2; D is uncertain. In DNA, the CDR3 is TGCGCCAGGCCGCCGGCTCACACCTTC. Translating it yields CARPPAHTF. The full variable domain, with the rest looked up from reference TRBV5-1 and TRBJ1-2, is KAGVTQTPRYLIKTRGQQVTLSCSPISGHRSVSWYQQTPGQGLQFLFEYFSETQRNKGNFPGRFSGRQFSNSRSEMNVSTLELGDSALYLCARPPAHTFGSGTRLTVV.